This is a list of T cell receptor beta chains from one sample in a study of metastatic and nonmetastatic thyroid tumors. With MiXCR, TCRdb reprocessed the PCR reads. Seen here are around 20,000 clones, 35% to 40% observed once, and the top ten hold approximately 28%. The source material was tumor tissue. The receptors here all came from a female donor with papillary thyroid cancer or a benign thyroid nodule (not recorded which). Some clones in this sample may be carry-over from other donors' samples. Both conserved end residues are part of each CDR3. A D gene is named only where the DNA matches it firmly. Expanded clones get a size class; other rows say once, few or many, or leave the size out.

clone size,J gene,D gene,V gene,CDR3 DNA,CDR3 protein
-,TRBJ1-4,-,TRBV6-2/TRBV6-3,TGTGCCAGCAGTTACCCGGACAGCCCGCGGGGAAAACTGTTTTTT,CASSYPDSPRGKLFF
-,TRBJ2-3,-,TRBV28,TGTGCCAGCAGTTTGAGATCGAACTTCATCGGGACAGATACGCAGTATTTT,CASSLRSNFIGTDTQYF
-,TRBJ2-7,-,TRBV6-1,TGTGCCAGCAGTTCGGATACCTACGAGCAGTACTTC,CASSSDTYEQYF
few,TRBJ1-1,-,TRBV27,TGTGCCAGCAGTTTATTTCCGCGGGGGGAAGCTTTCTTT,CASSLFPRGEAFF
-,TRBJ2-2,-,TRBV9,TGTGCCAGCAGCCCCAAAAGGTGGGACACTAACACCGGGGAGCTGTTTTTT,CASSPKRWDTNTGELFF
-,TRBJ1-2,-,TRBV7-3,TGTGCCAGCAGTGGGAGGGGCGACTATGGCTACACCTTC,CASSGRGDYGYTF
-,TRBJ1-2,-,TRBV12-3/TRBV12-4,TGTGCCAGCAGTTTAGGTATTGTCGGTGGCTACACCTTC,CASSLGIVGGYTF
once,TRBJ1-1,-,TRBV7-3,TGTGCCAGCAGCCGAACGCCCGGGACAATCACTGAAGCTTTCTTT,CASSRTPGTITEAFF
many,TRBJ2-7,TRBD2,TRBV11-2,TGTGCCAGCAGCGGGGGACTAGCAGCCGAGCAGTACTTC,CASSGGLAAEQYF
few,TRBJ2-2,-,TRBV24-1,TGTGCCACCAGTGATTTTTCGGAGCTGTTTTTT,CATSDFSELFF
few,TRBJ1-3,-,TRBV6-5,TGTGCCAGCAGTTACGGAAACACCATATATTTT,CASSYGNTIYF
many,TRBJ1-5,-,TRBV27,TGTGCCAGCAGTTTGATCCGGGGTGACAATCAGCCCCAGCATTTT,CASSLIRGDNQPQHF
-,TRBJ2-7,TRBD1,TRBV4-1,TGCGCCAGCAGCCAAGATCGGGACAGGGCTTACGAGCAGTACTTC,CASSQDRDRAYEQYF
-,TRBJ2-1,-,TRBV5-1,TGCGCCAGCAGCTCGGGACTTCTCGCCCTCTATGAGCAGTTCTTC,CASSSGLLALYEQFF
few,TRBJ1-6,TRBD1,TRBV6-5,TGTGCCAGCAGTTACCTCCCTCAGGGGGATAATTCACCCCTCCACTTT,CASSYLPQGDNSPLHF